Following are 32 T cell receptor beta chains from one sample sequenced in a study of breast tumors, draining lymph nodes, adjacent tissues. TCRdb ran MiXCR on the multiplex PCR reads and lists one entry per CDR3 protein. The sample has some 250,000 distinct CDR3 sequences, less than 40% seen once; the top ten hold approximately 3.3%. Samples came from axillary lymph nodes draining the breast cancer. Sequences were obtained from axillary lymph node tissue. The receptors derive from a female donor with breast cancer. Some clones in this sample may be carry-over from other donors' samples.

This clonotype appeared many times. The V gene is TRBV6-5, the J gene TRBJ2-2, with TRBD1 matching over 8 bases. The J segment lost 6 bases and the V segment lost 0 bases, leaving 12 bases of the junction unmatched. The CDR3 extends over 18 amino acids. Germline CDR1 and CDR2: MNHEY and SVGAGI. The CDR3 loop reads CASSYSTPGQGRAGELFF. DNA of the CDR3: TGTGCCAGCAGTTACTCGACCCCAGGACAGGGTCGTGCCGGGGAGCTGTTTTTT.

In its sample, this clonotype was seen many times. V and J are TRBV14 and TRBJ2-5; D gene uncertain. Deletions cut 1 base from V and 5 bases from J, with 11 bases between. Germline CDR1 and CDR2: SGHDN and FVKESK. CDR3 size: 14 residues. This CDR3 reads CASSQGARSETQYF. Here the CDR3 DNA reads TGTGCCAGCAGCCAAGGGGCCCGCAGCGAGACCCAGTACTTC.

This clonotype turned up a few times. The rearrangement links TRBV28 to TRBJ2-5; D perhaps matches TRBD1 (6 bases). This CDR3 has 14 residues. Germline assignment: CDR1 MDHEN and CDR2 SYDVKM. Trimming removed 1 base from V and 5 bases from J, with 11 bases in between. CDR3 loop: CASSLSGAGETQYF. The CDR3 DNA follows: TGTGCCAGCAGTTTATCAGGGGCAGGGGAGACCCAGTACTTC.

The chain couples TRBV29-1 to TRBJ2-3; D is undetermined. Germline V lookup: CDR1 SQVTM, CDR2 ANQGSEA. This CDR3 is built from 12 residues. The V and J ends lost 4 bases and 0 bases respectively, with 5 bases between them. The CDR3 is CSVAASTDTQYF. CDR3 nucleotide sequence: TGCAGCGTTGCGGCTAGCACAGATACGCAGTATTTT.

The chain has TRBV3-1 and TRBJ1-3; the D is unclear. This CDR3 comprises 15 residues. The germline V and J ends were trimmed by 3 bases and 3 bases, with 12 bases remaining between them. Germline V gene lookup returns CDR1 LGHDT and CDR2 YNNKEL (reference sequence). The DNA of the CDR3 is TGTGCCAGCAGCCATTCGGGCGGTTATGGAAACACCATATATTTT. Translating gives CASSHSGGYGNTIYF. Looking up the rest from reference TRBV3-1 and TRBJ1-3 gives the full variable domain: DTAVSQTPKYLVTQMGNDKSIKCEQNLGHDTMYWYKQDSKKFLKIMFSYNNKELIINETVPNRFSPKSPDKAHLNLHINSLELGDSAVYFCASSHSGGYGNTIYFGEGSWLTVV.

To note about this clonotype: The germline gene is not matched at one end of the junction; a read error may be the cause. The gene calls are TRBV6-5 and TRBJ1-2, with D hard to call. Per germline, CDR1 MNHEY and CDR2 SVGAGI. This CDR3 region has 13 residues. As DNA, the CDR3 is TGTGCCAGCAGTCACTCGAGGGTCCTAGCCTACACCTTC. This gives the protein CASSHSRVLAYTF.

This clonotype was seen only once. This may be a read error: a much more frequent sequence differs by one nucleotide. The chain combines TRBV20-1 with TRBJ2-2; D may be TRBD2 (5 bases). Germline CDR1 and CDR2: DFQATT and SNEGSKA (reference sequence). The length of the CDR3 is 11 residues. The CDR3 region is CSPGNTGELSF. CDR3 nucleotide sequence: TGCAGTCCAGGTAACACCGGGGAGCTGTCTTTT.

The chain is built from TRBV3-1 and TRBJ2-5; D is ambiguous. CDR1 and CDR2 from the germline V gene are LGHDT and YNNKEL (reference sequence). The length of the CDR3 is 15 residues. Deletions cut 0 bases from V and 2 bases from J, with 10 bases between. Here the CDR3 reads CASSQDLRLQETQYF. The CDR3 nucleotides are TGTGCCAGCAGCCAAGATTTGCGACTGCAAGAGACCCAGTACTTC.

The genes are TRBV10-3 and TRBJ1-2, with 9 nucleotides matching TRBD1. The CDR3 extends over 12 amino acids. Germline loops: CDR1 ENHRY, CDR2 SYGVKD. Trimming removed 6 bases from V and 5 bases from J; junction bases left unmatched: 1. The CDR3 DNA follows: TGTGCCATCAGCGGGACAGGGTATGGCTACACCTTC. Protein sequence: CAISGTGYGYTF.

The chain recombines TRBV3-1 with TRBJ2-2, with D perhaps TRBD1 or TRBD2 (5 bases each). Germline lookup yields CDR1 LGHDT and CDR2 YNNKEL (reference sequence). This CDR3 spans 16 amino acids. V was clipped by 0 bases and J by 5 bases, with 13 bases between them. CDR3 sequence (DNA): TGTGCCAGCAGCCAAGAACCAGGGCCGGGGACCGGGGAGCTGTTTTTT. This sequence encodes CASSQEPGPGTGELFF.

The chain links TRBV6-6 to TRBJ2-1; tentative D call: TRBD2 (6 bases). The V gene's germline CDR1 is MNHNY and CDR2 SVGAGI (reference sequence). The CDR3 is 13 residues long. Trimming pared 5 bases from V and 6 bases from J, leaving 11 bases between. Here the CDR3 reads CASSRRGFNEQFF. CDR3 nucleotide sequence: TGTGCCAGCAGTCGGCGGGGTTTCAATGAGCAGTTCTTC.

The chain links TRBV7-9 to TRBJ2-5; TRBD2 might be the D (6 bases). Germline V CDR1 and CDR2: SEHNR, FQNEAQ (reference sequence). This CDR3 spans 15 amino acids. V was pared by 8 bases and J by 3 bases, with 19 bases between. The CDR3: CASYGGAAGEETQYF. CDR3 DNA: TGTGCCAGCTACGGAGGGGCCGCTGGCGAAGAGACCCAGTACTTC.

The J gene is TRBJ1-5, the V gene TRBV19; D remains ambiguous. The CDR3 is 13 amino acids. CDR1 LNHDA and CDR2 SQIVND come from the germline V gene (reference sequence). Between the trimmed V and J ends, which lost 4 bases and 7 bases, there was a span of 11 bases. CDR3: CASSTGSEQPQHF. The CDR3 DNA sequence: TGTGCCAGTAGTACCGGATCCGAGCAGCCCCAGCATTTT. The full variable domain, with the rest looked up from reference TRBV19 and TRBJ1-5, is DGGITQSPKYLFRKEGQNVTLSCEQNLNHDAMYWYRQDPGQGLRLIYYSQIVNDFQKGDIAEGYSVSREKKESFPLTVTSAQKNPTAFYLCASSTGSEQPQHFGDGTRLSIL.

This clonotype was detected many times. Here the CDR3 reads CASSVQGSQNSPLHF. In nucleotides, the CDR3 is TGTGCCAGCAGCGTACAGGGGTCGCAAAATTCACCCCTCCACTTT. The gene calls are TRBV7-3 and TRBJ1-6; 7 bases are shared with TRBD1. Germline assignment: CDR1 SGHTA and CDR2 FQGTGA. The CDR3 is made up of 15 amino acids. J gave up 7 bases and V 5 bases, and 8 bases lay outside the gene matches.

The chain carries TRBV12-3 or TRBV12-4 and TRBJ1-2; no definite D call. The CDR3 sequence is 14 residues long. The V end lost 6 bases, the J end lost 3 bases, and 14 bases lay between the germline ends. The CDR3 sequence is CASRPLGAHYGYTF. CDR3 DNA: TGTGCCAGCAGACCCCTTGGAGCCCACTATGGCTACACCTTC.

Ten or more counts support this clonotype. Germline is not matched at one junction end, which may reflect a read error. This rearrangement joins TRBV20-1 to TRBJ1-2, with unresolved D. Germline values: CDR1 DFQATT, CDR2 SNEGSKA (reference sequence). This CDR3 region has 12 residues. The CDR3, as DNA: TGCAGTGCTAGTAAGGGTAACTATGGCTCCACCTTC. It translates to CSASKGNYGSTF.

This clonotype was picked up many times. This chain uses TRBV7-3 with TRBJ1-5; 10 bases are shared with TRBD1. CDR3 size: 17 residues. The junction had 5 bases not matched to a gene; V was cut back by 3 bases and J by 0 bases. Germline V CDR1 and CDR2: SGHTA, FQGTGA. CDR3 amino acids: CASSLGTGDLSNQPQHF. The CDR3 coding sequence is TGTGCCAGCAGCTTGGGGACAGGGGACCTTAGCAATCAGCCCCAGCATTTT. The entire variable domain, with the rest obtained from reference TRBV7-3 and TRBJ1-5, is as follows: GAGVSQTPSNKVTEKGKYVELRCDPISGHTALYWYRQSLGQGPEFLIYFQGTGAADDSGLPNDRFFAVRPEGSVSTLKIQRTERGDSAVYLCASSLGTGDLSNQPQHFGDGTRLSIL.

Remarks on this clonotype: Since a much larger clone is just one base distant, this may be a read error. The CDR3 nucleotides are TGTGCCAGCAGCTTGATGGGACCGGGGGAGAATTACGAGCAGTACTTC. Translated, it gives CASSLMGPGENYEQYF. The chain carries TRBV5-6 and TRBJ2-7; D is perhaps TRBD2 (6 bases). Germline V lookup: CDR1 SGHDT, CDR2 YYEEEE. Between the trimmed V and J ends, which lost 1 base and 4 bases, there was a span of 18 bases. This CDR3 has 16 amino acids.

This clonotype was picked up many times. This chain links TRBV24-1 with TRBJ2-5; no clear D gene. There are 13 residues in the CDR3. Trimming stripped 4 bases from V and 0 bases from J, with 5 bases between. Germline V gene data show CDR1 as KGHDR and CDR2 as SFDVKD. DNA for the CDR3: TGTGCCACCAGTGACGGGTACCAAGAGACCCAGTACTTC. Translated: CATSDGYQETQYF.

This clonotype was found many times. The chain has TRBV30 and TRBJ2-2; D is undetermined. This CDR3 comprises 11 residues. Germline assignment: CDR1 GTSNPN and CDR2 SVGIG (reference sequence). Trimming took 0 bases from V and 7 from J, leaving 3 bases between them. CDR3 DNA: TGTGCCTGGAGTGTCGGCGGGGAGCTGTTTTTT. It encodes CAWSVGGELFF. The entire variable domain, with the rest obtained from reference TRBV30 and TRBJ2-2, is as follows: SQTIHQWPATLVQPVGSPLSLECTVEGTSNPNLYWYRQAAGRGLQLLFYSVGIGQISSEVPQNLSASRPQDRQFILSSKKLLLSDSGFYLCAWSVGGELFFGEGSRLTVL.

At least ten counts were recorded for this clonotype. This may be a read error, as it is one base from a much larger clone. The chain employs TRBV6-1 and TRBJ1-2; 7 nucleotides match TRBD1. With V trimmed by 5 bases and J by 9 bases, 9 bases remained unmatched. CDR1 is MNHNS and CDR2 is SASEGT in the germline V gene. The CDR3 covers 13 residues. CDR3 DNA: TGTGCCAGCAGTCAAGGGACAGAGCCGCGCTACACCTTC. Translation gives CASSQGTEPRYTF.

CDR3 amino acids: CSANGLADRSTDTQYF. CDR3 sequence (DNA): TGCAGTGCCAACGGACTAGCGGACCGTAGCACAGATACGCAGTATTTT. The gene calls are TRBV20-1 and TRBJ2-3; 10 nucleotides match TRBD2. Unmatched junction bases numbered 9, after V lost 6 bases and J lost 0 bases. This CDR3 spans 16 amino acids. Looked up from germline, CDR1 is DFQATT and CDR2 is SNEGSKA (reference sequence).

This clonotype was seen at least ten times. The chain joins TRBV9 to TRBJ2-1, with no clear D. Germline-derived CDR1 and CDR2 are SGDLS and YYNGEE. The V gene lost 3 bases and the J gene lost 5 bases, with 9 bases spanning the gap. The CDR3 covers 13 residues. The DNA for the CDR3 is TGTGCCAGCAGCGACAACAGAAACAATGAGCAGTTCTTC. It is translated as CASSDNRNNEQFF.

In this sample, this clonotype turned up many times. This chain links TRBV10-3 with TRBJ2-7, with TRBD2 matching 11 bases. J gave up 9 bases and V 6 bases, and 13 bases lay outside the gene matches. The CDR3 sequence is 15 residues long. Germline V CDR1 and CDR2: ENHRY, SYGVKD. The CDR3 reads CAISSGLAVSSGQYF. The CDR3, as DNA: TGTGCCATCAGCTCGGGACTAGCGGTGAGCTCGGGGCAGTACTTC.

This clonotype showed up many times. This chain joins TRBV6-1 and TRBJ1-2, with no clear D. From germline, CDR1 is MNHNS and CDR2 SASEGT. Deletions cut 4 bases from V and 5 bases from J, with 20 bases between. The CDR3 is made up of 16 amino acids. CDR3 DNA sequence: TGTGCCAGCAGTGTATCTCCTTGGGAACAGCAATATGGCTACACCTTC. Translating gives CASSVSPWEQQYGYTF.

The rearrangement links TRBV4-2 to TRBJ2-2, with a possible D match to TRBD1 (6 bases). There are 15 residues in the CDR3. Germline values: CDR1 LGHNA, CDR2 YNFKEQ. V was clipped by 0 bases and J by 7 bases, with 12 bases between them. CDR3 loop: CASSQEQGGIGELFF. The CDR3 DNA sequence: TGTGCCAGCAGCCAAGAACAGGGCGGCATCGGGGAGCTGTTTTTT.

This clonotype has ten or more counts. The chain links TRBV5-1 to TRBJ2-3; TRBD2 matches at 8 bases. Losses at the gene ends were 1 base for V and 1 base for J; bases not matched to a gene: 8. Germline lookup yields CDR1 SGHRS and CDR2 YFSETQ. The CDR3 covers 17 residues. The CDR3 region is CASSLTGGQFGTDTQYF. CDR3 DNA sequence: TGCGCCAGCAGCTTGACGGGGGGGCAATTTGGCACAGATACGCAGTATTTT.

This clonotype was observed many times. The genes are TRBV6-6 and TRBJ2-5; D perhaps matches TRBD1 (6 bases). CDR3 size: 16 residues. The germline V gene has CDR1 MNHNY and CDR2 SVGAGI (reference sequence). The ends were cut back, 2 bases at V and 5 bases at J, with 18 bases in the middle. The CDR3 is CASSYLEDPGEETQYF. The CDR3 DNA reads TGTGCCAGCAGTTACCTCGAAGACCCAGGGGAGGAGACCCAGTACTTC.

This clonotype was picked up many times. The chain uses TRBV4-1 and TRBJ1-2, with D uncertain. The V gene lost 1 base and the J gene lost 8 bases, with 14 bases spanning the gap. Germline values: CDR1 MGHRA, CDR2 YSYEKL. This CDR3 spans 14 amino acids. CDR3 in DNA: TGCGCCAGCAGCCAAGTAGGTATTCTGGGCGGCTACACCTTC. This sequence encodes CASSQVGILGGYTF.

This clonotype was recorded at least ten times. V gene TRBV19 combines with J gene TRBJ2-3; weak D call: TRBD2 (6 bases). V was pared by 3 bases and J by 5 bases, with 9 bases between. CDR3 length: 13 amino acids. Germline V lookup: CDR1 LNHDA, CDR2 SQIVND (reference sequence). The CDR3 reads CASSIGRGDTQYF. DNA for the CDR3: TGTGCCAGTAGTATCGGGCGGGGAGATACGCAGTATTTT.

Points on this clonotype: Being one base from a much bigger clone, this may be a read error. Since the CDR3 does not end with the conserved phenylalanine or tryptophan, this likely comes from a read error. The chain couples TRBV7-2 to TRBJ2-5; 8 bases are a match to TRBD1. Looked up from germline, CDR1 is SGHTA and CDR2 is FQGNSA. V dropped 1 base and J dropped 4; count of bases not matched to a gene: 2. This CDR3 spans 14 amino acids. The CDR3 DNA sequence: TGTGCCAGCAGCTTAGGGACAGGGCTAGAGACCCAGTACCTC. Translated, it gives CASSLGTGLETQYL.

This clonotype was detected many times. The chain combines TRBV20-1 with TRBJ2-3; D remains unclear. The CDR3 sequence is 11 residues long. Trimming left V 3 bases short and J 4 bases short, with 5 bases between. Germline V gives CDR1 DFQATT, CDR2 SNEGSKA (reference sequence). CDR3 in DNA: TGCAGTGCTAGTGGGGCAGATACGCAGTATTTT. This translates into CSASGADTQYF.